These T cell receptor beta chains were read from a single sample in a study of cytomegalovirus exposure and HLA in healthy donors. Clones were read by immunoSEQ multiplex PCR, and TCRdb kept only the in-frame ones, dropping some. The sample includes 180,000 or so clones, approximately 79% of them seen just once. The sequenced sample consisted of PBMCs. The receptor source for this set is a man aged 35 to 55 in good health and CMV-seropositive. CDR3s include the opening cysteine and the closing phenylalanine or tryptophan. A D gene is named only where the DNA matches it firmly. Clone size appears in some rows only: once, few, many, or a class for an expanded clone.

>TRBV15|.|.|TRBJ2-3|13
CATSASYPDTQYF
TGTGCCACCAGCGCTAGCTACCCAGATACGCAGTATTTT
>TRBV11-2|TRBD1|.|TRBJ1-1|14
CASSQRTGVTEAFF
TGTGCCAGCAGCCAGAGGACAGGGGTGACTGAAGCTTTCTTT
>TRBV19|.|.|TRBJ1-5|15
CASSMFGGGNQPQHF
TGTGCCAGTAGTATGTTCGGTGGAGGCAATCAGCCCCAGCATTTT
>TRBV20-1|.|.|TRBJ1-2|11
CSATWGVGYTF
TGCAGTGCTACCTGGGGAGTTGGCTACACCTTC
>TRBV4-1|.|.|TRBJ1-6|17
CASSQVQAGSYNSPLHF
TGCGCCAGCAGCCAAGTGCAGGCGGGCTCCTATAATTCACCCCTCCACTTT
>TRBV5-1|TRBD1|.|TRBJ1-1|15
CASSPTGTGDTEAFF
TGCGCCAGCAGCCCTACCGGGACAGGAGACACTGAAGCTTTCTTT
>TRBV27|.|.|TRBJ1-4|15
CASKTRQGYNIKLFF
TGTGCCAGCAAGACAAGGCAGGGGTATAATATAAAACTGTTTTTT
>TRBV5-1|TRBD2|few|TRBJ2-3|15
CASSPETSGTDTQYF
TGCGCCAGCAGCCCGGAGACTAGCGGGACAGATACGCAGTATTTT
>TRBV28|.|.|TRBJ1-4|14
CASSHRATNEKLFF
TGTGCCAGCAGCCACAGGGCAACTAATGAAAAACTGTTTTTT
>TRBV7-7|TRBD1|once|TRBJ2-1|16
CASSLAPGQANNEQFF
TGTGCTAGCAGCTTAGCGCCGGGACAGGCTAACAATGAGCAGTTCTTC